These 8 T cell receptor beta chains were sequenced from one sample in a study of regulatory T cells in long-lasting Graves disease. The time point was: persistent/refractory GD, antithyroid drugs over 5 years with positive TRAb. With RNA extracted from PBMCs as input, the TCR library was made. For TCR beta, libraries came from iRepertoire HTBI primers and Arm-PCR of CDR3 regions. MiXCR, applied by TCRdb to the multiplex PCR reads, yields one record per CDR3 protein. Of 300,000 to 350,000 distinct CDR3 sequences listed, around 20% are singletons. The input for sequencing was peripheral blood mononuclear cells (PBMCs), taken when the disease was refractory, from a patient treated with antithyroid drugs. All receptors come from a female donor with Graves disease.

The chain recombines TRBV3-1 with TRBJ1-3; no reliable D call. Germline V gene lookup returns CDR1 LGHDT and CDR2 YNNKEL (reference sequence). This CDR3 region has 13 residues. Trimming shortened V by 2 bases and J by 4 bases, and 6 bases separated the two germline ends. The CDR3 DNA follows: TGTGCCAGCAGCCAAATCGGGGGAAACACCATATATTTT. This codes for CASSQIGGNTIYF.

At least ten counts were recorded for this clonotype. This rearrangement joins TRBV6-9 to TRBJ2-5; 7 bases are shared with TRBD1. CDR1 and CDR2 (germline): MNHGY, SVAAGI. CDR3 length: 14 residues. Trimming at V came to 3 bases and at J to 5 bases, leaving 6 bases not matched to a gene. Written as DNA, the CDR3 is TGTGCCAGCAGTTACGGTAACAGGGGCGAGACCCAGTACTTC. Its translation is CASSYGNRGETQYF.

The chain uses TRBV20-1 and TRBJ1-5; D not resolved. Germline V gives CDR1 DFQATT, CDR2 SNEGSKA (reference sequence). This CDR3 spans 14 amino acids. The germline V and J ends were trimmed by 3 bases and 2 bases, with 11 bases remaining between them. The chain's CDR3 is CSASRTVGNQPQHF. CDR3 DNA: TGCAGTGCTAGCAGAACAGTGGGCAATCAGCCCCAGCATTTT.

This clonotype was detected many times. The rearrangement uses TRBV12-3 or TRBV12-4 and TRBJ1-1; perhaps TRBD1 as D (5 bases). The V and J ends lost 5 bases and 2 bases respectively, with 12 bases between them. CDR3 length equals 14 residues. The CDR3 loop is CASSLTELNTEAFF. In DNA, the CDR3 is TGTGCCAGCAGTCTGACAGAGCTTAACACTGAAGCTTTCTTT.

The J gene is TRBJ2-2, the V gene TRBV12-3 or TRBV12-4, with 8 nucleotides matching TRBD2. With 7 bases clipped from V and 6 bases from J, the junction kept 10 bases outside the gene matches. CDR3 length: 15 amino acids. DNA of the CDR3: TGTGCCAGCACCTTAAGTAGCGGGAAAGCCGGGGAGCTGTTTTTT. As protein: CASTLSSGKAGELFF.

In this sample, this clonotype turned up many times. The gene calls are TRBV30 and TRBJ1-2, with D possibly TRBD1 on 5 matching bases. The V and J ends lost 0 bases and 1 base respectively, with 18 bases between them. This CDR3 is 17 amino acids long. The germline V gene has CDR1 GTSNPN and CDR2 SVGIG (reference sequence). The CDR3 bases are TGTGCCTGGAGTGTCTCCCCAGGGCAGGGACTTAACTATGGCTACACCTTC. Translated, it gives CAWSVSPGQGLNYGYTF.

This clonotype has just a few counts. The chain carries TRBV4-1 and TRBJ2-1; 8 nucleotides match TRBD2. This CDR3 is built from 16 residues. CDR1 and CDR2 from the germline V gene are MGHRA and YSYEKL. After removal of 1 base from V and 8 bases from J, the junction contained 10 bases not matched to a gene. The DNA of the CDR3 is TGCGCCAGCAGCCAAGGGGTCGGCGGGAGGAGGGATGAGCAGTTCTTC. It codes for CASSQGVGGRRDEQFF.

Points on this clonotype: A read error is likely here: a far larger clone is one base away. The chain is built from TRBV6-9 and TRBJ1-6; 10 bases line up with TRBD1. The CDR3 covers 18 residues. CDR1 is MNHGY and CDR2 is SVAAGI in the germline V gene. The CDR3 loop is CVSSYSRTGGSYNSPLHF. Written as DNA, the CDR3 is TGTGTCAGCAGTTACTCGAGGACAGGGGGCTCCTATAATTCACCCCTCCACTTT.